A selection of T cell receptor beta chains follows, all from one sample in a study of blood T cell repertoires in COVID-19. The protocol was immunoSEQ multiplex PCR, while the TCRdb copy is restricted to in-frame clones and leaves out a portion. The sample lists around 300,000 clones; approximately 90% were seen once. The sequencing sample was made of peripheral blood. Receptors originate from a man younger than 30 with active or convalescent COVID-19. Both conserved end residues are part of each CDR3. Fields, in order: CDR3 protein, CDR3 DNA, V gene, clone size, J gene, D gene. A D gene is named only where the DNA matches it firmly. Not all rows give a size; the values are once, few, many and, for expanded clones, a class.

CASSLVGTKDETQYF	TGTGCCAGCAGCTTAGTCGGGACAAAGGACGAGACCCAGTACTTC	TRBV7-9	-	TRBJ2-5	-
CASSPIRQVLNTDTQYF	TGCGCCAGCAGCCCCATACGACAGGTTCTTAACACAGATACGCAGTATTTT	TRBV5-1	-	TRBJ2-3	-
CASSETGDDNSPLHF	TGTGCCAGCAGCGAGACAGGGGATGATAATTCACCCCTCCACTTT	TRBV6-4	medium-sized	TRBJ1-6	TRBD1
CASSIGTASNQPQHF	TGTGCCAGTAGTATAGGGACAGCGAGTAATCAGCCCCAGCATTTT	TRBV19	-	TRBJ1-5	-
CASSQDRERISYEQYF	TGCGCCAGCAGCCAAGATCGGGAGCGGATCTCCTACGAGCAGTACTTC	TRBV4-1	-	TRBJ2-7	-
CASSQASEAFF	TGCGCCAGCAGCCAAGCCAGTGAAGCTTTCTTT	TRBV4-1	-	TRBJ1-1	-
CASSTSTRASTDTQYF	TGTGCCAGCAGCACGAGCACCCGTGCTAGCACAGATACGCAGTATTTT	TRBV7-8	-	TRBJ2-3	-
CASSIKTGKAYSNQPQHF	TGTGCCAGTAGTATAAAGACAGGGAAGGCGTATAGCAATCAGCCCCAGCATTTT	TRBV19	once	TRBJ1-5	TRBD1
CARSSHDLRSGVTQYF	TGTGCCAGAAGCTCCCATGATCTACGAAGCGGGGTTACGCAGTATTTT	TRBV5-3	-	TRBJ2-3	TRBD2
CASKSRVSGAADGDYGYTF	TGTGCCAGCAAGAGCAGGGTGTCGGGCGCCGCCGATGGGGACTATGGCTACACCTTC	TRBV2	-	TRBJ1-2	-
CASRQGVHGYTF	TGTGCCAGCAGACAGGGGGTACATGGCTACACCTTC	TRBV16	-	TRBJ1-2	TRBD1
CASKSGGEQYF	TGTGCCAGCAAATCGGGTGGCGAGCAGTACTTC	TRBV6-5	once	TRBJ2-7	-
CASSQVFPSGEETQYF	TGTGCCAGCAGCCAAGTCTTCCCTAGCGGAGAAGAGACCCAGTACTTC	TRBV3-1/TRBV3-2	-	TRBJ2-5	TRBD2
CASSLAGDNEQFF	TGTGCCAGCAGCCTCGCAGGTGACAATGAGCAGTTCTTC	TRBV13	-	TRBJ2-1	-
CASSLVGGGRYSYEQYF	TGTGCCAGCAGCTTAGTTGGCGGGGGGCGGTATTCCTACGAGCAGTACTTC	TRBV7-9	-	TRBJ2-7	TRBD2
CASSATGNTGELFF	TGCGCCAGCAGCGCGACAGGGAACACCGGGGAGCTGTTTTTT	TRBV10-1	-	TRBJ2-2	-
CASSEQGGGYTF	TGTGCCAGCAGTGAACAGGGAGGTGGCTACACCTTC	TRBV2	-	TRBJ1-2	-
CASSIDRRSGNTIYF	TGTGCCAGCAGTATTGACAGGCGCTCTGGAAACACCATATATTTT	TRBV2	few	TRBJ1-3	-
CASPTPDNSSGANVLTF	TGTGCCAGTCCTACCCCAGATAACAGCTCTGGGGCCAACGTCCTGACTTTC	TRBV14	-	TRBJ2-6	-
CASSELGRNQPQHF	TGCGCCAGCAGTGAGCTGGGCCGCAATCAGCCCCAGCATTTT	TRBV10-2	-	TRBJ1-5	-
CAISERLRSNSYNSPLHF	TGTGCCATCAGTGAGAGATTACGGTCTAACTCCTATAATTCACCCCTCCACTTT	TRBV10-3	-	TRBJ1-6	-
CASSLASGVFYEQYF	TGTGCCAGCAGCTTAGCAAGCGGGGTCTTCTACGAGCAGTACTTC	TRBV7-9	-	TRBJ2-7	TRBD2
CASSLGQGVSQPQHF	TGTGCCAGCAGCTTGGGACAGGGTGTATCTCAGCCCCAGCATTTT	TRBV5-8	-	TRBJ1-5	TRBD1
CASSAQGAGIYSNQPQHF	TGTGCCAGCAGCGCACAGGGGGCGGGCATCTATAGCAATCAGCCCCAGCATTTT	TRBV7-8	-	TRBJ1-5	TRBD1
CASSGPPWDTIYF	TGTGCCAGCAGCGGGCCCCCCTGGGACACCATATATTTT	TRBV5-4	-	TRBJ1-3	-
CATSEGDGEAFF	TGTGCCACCAGTGAGGGAGACGGTGAAGCTTTCTTT	TRBV24-1	-	TRBJ1-1	-
CASSLRGGAYEQYF	TGCGCCAGCAGCTTGCGTGGCGGGGCCTACGAGCAGTACTTC	TRBV5-1	once	TRBJ2-7	-
CASSLGAEAYEQYF	TGTGCCAGCAGCTTAGGAGCGGAGGCCTACGAGCAGTACTTC	TRBV11-2	-	TRBJ2-7	-
CSVRRDGYTF	TGCAGCGTTAGGAGGGATGGCTACACCTTC	TRBV29-1	few	TRBJ1-2	-
CASSQGGSGGAWKDNSPLHF	TGCGCCAGCAGTCAAGGAGGGTCAGGGGGCGCGTGGAAAGATAATTCACCCCTCCACTTT	TRBV23-1	-	TRBJ1-6	TRBD1
CASSLGLVTDTQYF	TGTGCCAGCAGCCTGGGACTAGTCACAGATACGCAGTATTTT	TRBV5-8	-	TRBJ2-3	TRBD2
CASSLGGADTGELFF	TGTGCCAGCAGCTTAGGGGGCGCCGACACCGGGGAGCTGTTTTTT	TRBV11-3	once	TRBJ2-2	-
CASSILPGQGTSGNTIYF	TGCGCCAGCAGCATACTCCCGGGACAGGGAACTTCTGGAAACACCATATATTTT	TRBV5-1	-	TRBJ1-3	TRBD1
CASSRLAGGLGTDTQYF	TGTGCCAGTAGTCGACTAGCGGGGGGGCTCGGTACAGATACGCAGTATTTT	TRBV19	few	TRBJ2-3	TRBD2
CASSQSPGLGGYTF	TGCGCCAGCAGTCAATCCCCAGGATTAGGCGGCTACACCTTC	TRBV23-1	-	TRBJ1-2	-
CASSLWRESNEQFF	TGTGCCAGCAGCTTATGGCGGGAATCCAATGAGCAGTTCTTC	TRBV11-3	-	TRBJ2-1	-
CASSGDSDETQYF	TGTGCCAGCAGCGGGGACAGTGATGAGACCCAGTACTTC	TRBV11-3	-	TRBJ2-5	TRBD1